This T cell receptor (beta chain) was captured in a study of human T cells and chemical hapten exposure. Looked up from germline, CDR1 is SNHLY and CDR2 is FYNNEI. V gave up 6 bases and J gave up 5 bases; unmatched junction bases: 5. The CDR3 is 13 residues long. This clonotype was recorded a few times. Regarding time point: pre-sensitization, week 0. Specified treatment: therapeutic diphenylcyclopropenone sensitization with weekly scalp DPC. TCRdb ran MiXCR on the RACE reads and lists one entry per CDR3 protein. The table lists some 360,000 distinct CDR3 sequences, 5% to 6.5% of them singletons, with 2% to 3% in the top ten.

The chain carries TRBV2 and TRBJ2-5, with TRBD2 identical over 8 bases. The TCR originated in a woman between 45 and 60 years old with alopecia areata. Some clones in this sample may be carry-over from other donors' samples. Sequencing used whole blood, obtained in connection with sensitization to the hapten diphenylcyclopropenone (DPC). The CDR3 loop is CASRAGGAETQYF. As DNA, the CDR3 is TGTGCCAGCAGAGCCGGGGGGGCTGAGACCCAGTACTTC.